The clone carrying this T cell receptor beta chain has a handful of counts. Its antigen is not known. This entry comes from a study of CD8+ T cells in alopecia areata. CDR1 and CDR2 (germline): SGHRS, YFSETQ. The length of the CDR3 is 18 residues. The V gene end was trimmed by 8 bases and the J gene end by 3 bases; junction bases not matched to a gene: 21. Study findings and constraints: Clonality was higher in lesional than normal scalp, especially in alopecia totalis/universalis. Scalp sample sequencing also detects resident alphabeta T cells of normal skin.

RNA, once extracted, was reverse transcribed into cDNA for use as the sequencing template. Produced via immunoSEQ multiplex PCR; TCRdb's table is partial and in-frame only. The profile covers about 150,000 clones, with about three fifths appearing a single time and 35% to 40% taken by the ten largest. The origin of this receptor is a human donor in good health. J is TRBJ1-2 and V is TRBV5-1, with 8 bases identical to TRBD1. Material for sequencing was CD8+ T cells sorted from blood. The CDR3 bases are TGCGCCAGTCCACTCCGACCGGGACAGGAGACGTCCTACTATGGCTACACCTTC. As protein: CASPLRPGQETSYYGYTF.